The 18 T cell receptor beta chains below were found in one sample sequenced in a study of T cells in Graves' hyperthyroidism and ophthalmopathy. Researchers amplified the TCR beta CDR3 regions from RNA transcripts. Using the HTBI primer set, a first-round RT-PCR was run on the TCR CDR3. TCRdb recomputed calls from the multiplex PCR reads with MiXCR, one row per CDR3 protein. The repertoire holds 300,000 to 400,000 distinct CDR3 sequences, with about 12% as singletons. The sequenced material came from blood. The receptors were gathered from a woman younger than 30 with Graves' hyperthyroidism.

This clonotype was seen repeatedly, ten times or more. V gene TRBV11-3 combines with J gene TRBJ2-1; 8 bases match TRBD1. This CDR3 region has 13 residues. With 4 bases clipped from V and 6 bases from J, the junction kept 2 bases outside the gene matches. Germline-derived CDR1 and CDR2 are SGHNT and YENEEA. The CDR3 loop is CASSWTGTNEQFF. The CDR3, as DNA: TGTGCCAGCAGCTGGACAGGGACCAATGAGCAGTTCTTC.

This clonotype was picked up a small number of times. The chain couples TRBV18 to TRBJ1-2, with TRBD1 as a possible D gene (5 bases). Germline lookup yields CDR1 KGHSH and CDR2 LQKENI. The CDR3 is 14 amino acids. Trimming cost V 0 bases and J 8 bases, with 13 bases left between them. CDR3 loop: CASSPPGQRLGYTF. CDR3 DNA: TGTGCCAGCTCACCACCGGGGCAGAGGCTCGGCTACACCTTC.

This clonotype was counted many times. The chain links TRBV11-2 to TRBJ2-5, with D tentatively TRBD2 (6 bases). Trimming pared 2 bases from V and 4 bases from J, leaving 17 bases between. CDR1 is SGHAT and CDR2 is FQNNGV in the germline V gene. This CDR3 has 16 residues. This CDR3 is CASSLRAGISGETQYF. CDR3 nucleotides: TGTGCCAGCAGCTTAAGGGCGGGGATAAGCGGAGAGACCCAGTACTTC.

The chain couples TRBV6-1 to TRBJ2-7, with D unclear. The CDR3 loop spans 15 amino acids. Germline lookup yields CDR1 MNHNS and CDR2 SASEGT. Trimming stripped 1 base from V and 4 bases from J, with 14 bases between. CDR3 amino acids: CASSEVLGSLYEQYF. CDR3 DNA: TGTGCCAGCAGTGAAGTATTGGGCAGTCTTTACGAGCAGTACTTC.

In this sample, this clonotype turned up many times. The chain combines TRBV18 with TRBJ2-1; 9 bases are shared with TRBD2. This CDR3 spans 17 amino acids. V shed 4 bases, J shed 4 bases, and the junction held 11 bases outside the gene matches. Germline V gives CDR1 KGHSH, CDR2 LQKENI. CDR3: CASSLQTGTSTYNEQFF. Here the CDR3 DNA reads TGTGCCAGCTCACTTCAAACCGGGACTAGCACTTACAATGAGCAGTTCTTC.

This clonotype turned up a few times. The CDR3 nucleotides are TGTGCCAGCAGTTACTCAGAGGGGGACGAGCAGTACTTC. Protein product: CASSYSEGDEQYF. This chain links TRBV6-6 with TRBJ2-7; a possible D gene is TRBD1 (6 bases). Germline V gene data show CDR1 as MNHNY and CDR2 as SVGAGI (reference sequence). V was clipped by 0 bases and J by 5 bases, with 8 bases between them. The CDR3 covers 13 residues.

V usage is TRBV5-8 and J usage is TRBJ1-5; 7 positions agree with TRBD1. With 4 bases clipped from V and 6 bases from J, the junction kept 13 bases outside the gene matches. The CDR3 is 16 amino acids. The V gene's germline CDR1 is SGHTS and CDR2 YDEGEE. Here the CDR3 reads CASSQETGASRQPQHF. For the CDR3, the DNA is TGTGCCAGCAGCCAAGAAACAGGGGCGAGTCGTCAGCCCCAGCATTTT.

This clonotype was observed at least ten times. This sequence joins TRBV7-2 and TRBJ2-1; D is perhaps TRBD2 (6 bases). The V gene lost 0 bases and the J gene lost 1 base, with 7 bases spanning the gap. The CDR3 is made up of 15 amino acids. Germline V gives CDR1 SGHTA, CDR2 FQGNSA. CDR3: CASSLARESYNEQFF. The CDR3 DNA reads TGTGCCAGCAGCTTAGCGCGGGAATCCTACAATGAGCAGTTCTTC.

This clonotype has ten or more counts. CDR3 sequence: CASSLAHGSSNEQFF. The CDR3 DNA sequence: TGTGCCAGCAGCTTAGCGCACGGTAGCAGCAATGAGCAGTTCTTC. This rearrangement joins TRBV7-2 to TRBJ2-1; D gene uncertain. V lost 0 bases, J lost 6 bases, and 12 bases lay in between. The CDR3 is made up of 15 amino acids. Per the germline V gene, CDR1 is SGHTA and CDR2 is FQGNSA.

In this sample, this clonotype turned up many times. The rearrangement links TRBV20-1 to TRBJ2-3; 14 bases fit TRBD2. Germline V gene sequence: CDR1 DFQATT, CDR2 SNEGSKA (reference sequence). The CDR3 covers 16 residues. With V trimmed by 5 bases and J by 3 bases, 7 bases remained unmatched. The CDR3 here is CSAPGTSGRATDTQYF. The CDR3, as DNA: TGCAGTGCTCCCGGGACTAGCGGGAGAGCGACAGATACGCAGTATTTT.

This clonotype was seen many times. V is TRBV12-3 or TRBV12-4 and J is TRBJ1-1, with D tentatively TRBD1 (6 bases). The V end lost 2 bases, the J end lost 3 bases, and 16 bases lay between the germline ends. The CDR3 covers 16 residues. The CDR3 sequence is CASSLSQGLGHTEAFF. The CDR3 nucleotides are TGTGCCAGCAGTTTAAGCCAGGGGCTCGGACACACTGAAGCTTTCTTT.

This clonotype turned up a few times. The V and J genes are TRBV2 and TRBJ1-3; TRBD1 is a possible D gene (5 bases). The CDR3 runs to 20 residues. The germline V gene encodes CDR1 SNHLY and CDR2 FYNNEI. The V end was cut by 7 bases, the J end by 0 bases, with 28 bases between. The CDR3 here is CASTPGPADRVTISGNTIYF. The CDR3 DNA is TGTGCCAGCACTCCTGGGCCAGCCGACAGAGTCACTATCTCTGGAAACACCATATATTTT.

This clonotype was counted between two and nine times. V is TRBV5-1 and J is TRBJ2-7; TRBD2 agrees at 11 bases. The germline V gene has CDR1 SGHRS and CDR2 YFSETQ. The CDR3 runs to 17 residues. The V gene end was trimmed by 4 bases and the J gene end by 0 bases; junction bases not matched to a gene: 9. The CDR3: CASSRGTSGLLSYEQYF. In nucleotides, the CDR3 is TGCGCCAGCAGCCGCGGGACTAGCGGCCTTCTCTCCTACGAGCAGTACTTC. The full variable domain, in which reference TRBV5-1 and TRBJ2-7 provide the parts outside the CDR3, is KAGVTQTPRYLIKTRGQQVTLSCSPISGHRSVSWYQQTPGQGLQFLFEYFSETQRNKGNFPGRFSGRQFSNSRSEMNVSTLELGDSALYLCASSRGTSGLLSYEQYFGPGTRLTVT.

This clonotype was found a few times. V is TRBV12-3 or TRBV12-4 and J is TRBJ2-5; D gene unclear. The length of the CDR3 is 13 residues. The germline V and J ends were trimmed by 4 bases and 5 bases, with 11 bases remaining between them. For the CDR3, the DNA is TGTGCCAGCAGTTACCTGACGGGTGAGACCCAGTACTTC. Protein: CASSYLTGETQYF.

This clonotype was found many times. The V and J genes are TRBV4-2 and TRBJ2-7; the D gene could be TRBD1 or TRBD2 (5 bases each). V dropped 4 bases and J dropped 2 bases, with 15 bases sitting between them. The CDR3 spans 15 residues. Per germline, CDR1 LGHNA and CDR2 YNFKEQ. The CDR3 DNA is TGTGCCAGCAGCCGAGGGACCGGGGACCCCTACGAGCAGTACTTC. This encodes CASSRGTGDPYEQYF.

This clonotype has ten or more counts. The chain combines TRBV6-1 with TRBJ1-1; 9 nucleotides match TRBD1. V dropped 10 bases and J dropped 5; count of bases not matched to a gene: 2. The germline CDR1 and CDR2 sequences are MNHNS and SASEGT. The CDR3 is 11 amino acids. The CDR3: CATGTGTEAFF. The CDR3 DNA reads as TGTGCCACCGGGACAGGGACTGAAGCTTTCTTT.

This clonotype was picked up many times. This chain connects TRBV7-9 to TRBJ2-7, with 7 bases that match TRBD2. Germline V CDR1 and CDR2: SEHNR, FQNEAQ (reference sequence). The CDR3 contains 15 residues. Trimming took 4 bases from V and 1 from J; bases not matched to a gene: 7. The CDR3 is CASSSYGGGSYEQYF. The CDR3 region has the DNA TGTGCCAGCAGCTCTTATGGGGGGGGGTCCTACGAGCAGTACTTC.

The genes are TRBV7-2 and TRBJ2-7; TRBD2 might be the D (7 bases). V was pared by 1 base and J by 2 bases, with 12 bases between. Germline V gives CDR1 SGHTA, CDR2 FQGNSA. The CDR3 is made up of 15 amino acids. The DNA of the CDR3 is TGTGCCAGCAGCTTAGGGGGGGGCAGAACCTACGAGCAGTACTTC. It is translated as CASSLGGGRTYEQYF.